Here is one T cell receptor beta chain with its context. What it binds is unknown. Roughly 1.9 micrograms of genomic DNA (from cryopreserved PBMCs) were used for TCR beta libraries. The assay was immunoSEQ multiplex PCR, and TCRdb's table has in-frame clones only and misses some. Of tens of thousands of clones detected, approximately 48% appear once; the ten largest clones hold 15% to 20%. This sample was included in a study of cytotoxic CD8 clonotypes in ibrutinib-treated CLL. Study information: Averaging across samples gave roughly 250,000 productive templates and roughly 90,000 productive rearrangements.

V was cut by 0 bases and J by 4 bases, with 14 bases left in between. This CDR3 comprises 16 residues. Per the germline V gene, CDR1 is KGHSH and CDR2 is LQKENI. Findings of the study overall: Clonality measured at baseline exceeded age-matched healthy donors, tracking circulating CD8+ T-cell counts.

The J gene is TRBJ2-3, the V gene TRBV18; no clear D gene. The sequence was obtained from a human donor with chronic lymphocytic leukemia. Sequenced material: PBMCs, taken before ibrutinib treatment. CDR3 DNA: TGTGCCAGCTCACCACCTATCAAGGGTAGCTCAGATACGCAGTATTTT. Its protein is CASSPPIKGSSDTQYF.